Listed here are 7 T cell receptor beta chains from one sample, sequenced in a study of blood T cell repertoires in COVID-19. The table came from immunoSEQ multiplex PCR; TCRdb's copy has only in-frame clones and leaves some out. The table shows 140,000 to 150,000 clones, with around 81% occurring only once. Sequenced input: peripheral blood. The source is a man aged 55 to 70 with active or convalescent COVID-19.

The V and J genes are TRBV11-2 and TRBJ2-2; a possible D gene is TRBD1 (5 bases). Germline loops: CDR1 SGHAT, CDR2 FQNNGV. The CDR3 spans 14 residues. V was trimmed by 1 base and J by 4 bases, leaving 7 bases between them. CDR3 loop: CASSLVQGTGELFF. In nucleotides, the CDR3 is TGTGCCAGCAGCTTAGTGCAGGGCACCGGGGAGCTGTTTTTT. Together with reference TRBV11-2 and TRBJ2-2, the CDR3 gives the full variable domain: EAGVAQSPRYKIIEKRQSVAFWCNPISGHATLYWYQQILGQGPKLLIQFQNNGVVDDSQLPKDRFSAERLKGVDSTLKIQPAKLEDSAVYLCASSLVQGTGELFFGEGSRLTVL.

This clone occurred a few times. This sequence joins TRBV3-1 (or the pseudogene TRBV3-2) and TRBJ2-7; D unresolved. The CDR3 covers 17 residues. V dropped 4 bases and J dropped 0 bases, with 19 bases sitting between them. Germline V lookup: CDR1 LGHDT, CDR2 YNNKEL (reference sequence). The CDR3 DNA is TGTGCCAGCAGCCCCCAAAATCGACGACTTAGCTCCTACGAGCAGTACTTC. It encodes CASSPQNRRLSSYEQYF.

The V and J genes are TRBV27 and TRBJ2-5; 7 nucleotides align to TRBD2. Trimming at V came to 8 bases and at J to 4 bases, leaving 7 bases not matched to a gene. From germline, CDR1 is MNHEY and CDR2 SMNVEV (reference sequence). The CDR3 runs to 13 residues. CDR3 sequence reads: CASRSPGGETQYF. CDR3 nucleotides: TGTGCCAGCCGCAGCCCGGGGGGAGAGACCCAGTACTTC.

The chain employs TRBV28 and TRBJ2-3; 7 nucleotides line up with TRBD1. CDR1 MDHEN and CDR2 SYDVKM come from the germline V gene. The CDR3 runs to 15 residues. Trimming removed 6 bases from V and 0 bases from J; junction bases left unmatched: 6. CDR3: CASRTGTASTDTQYF. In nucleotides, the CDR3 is TGTGCCAGCAGGACAGGGACGGCTAGCACAGATACGCAGTATTTT. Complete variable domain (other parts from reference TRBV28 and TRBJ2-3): DVKVTQSSRYLVKRTGEKVFLECVQDMDHENMFWYRQDPGLGLRLIYFSYDVKMKEKGDIPEGYSVSREKKERFSLILESASTNQTSMYLCASRTGTASTDTQYFGPGTRLTVL.

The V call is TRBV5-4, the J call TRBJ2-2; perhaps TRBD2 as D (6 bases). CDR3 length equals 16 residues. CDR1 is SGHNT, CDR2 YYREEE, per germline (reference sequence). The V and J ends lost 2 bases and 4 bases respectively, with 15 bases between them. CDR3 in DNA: TGTGCCAGCAGCTTAGGGTCGGGGAGGTTCACCGGGGAGCTGTTTTTT. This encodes CASSLGSGRFTGELFF.

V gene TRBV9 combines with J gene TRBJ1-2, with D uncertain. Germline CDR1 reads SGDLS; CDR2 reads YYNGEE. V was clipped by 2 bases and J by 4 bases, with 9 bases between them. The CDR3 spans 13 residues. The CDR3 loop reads CASSVSGPYGYTF. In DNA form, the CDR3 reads TGTGCCAGCAGCGTTTCAGGCCCCTATGGCTACACCTTC. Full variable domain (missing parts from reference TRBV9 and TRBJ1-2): DSGVTQTPKHLITATGQRVTLRCSPRSGDLSVYWYQQSLDQGLQFLIQYYNGEERAKGNILERFSAQQFPDLHSELNLSSLELGDSALYFCASSVSGPYGYTFGSGTRLTVV.

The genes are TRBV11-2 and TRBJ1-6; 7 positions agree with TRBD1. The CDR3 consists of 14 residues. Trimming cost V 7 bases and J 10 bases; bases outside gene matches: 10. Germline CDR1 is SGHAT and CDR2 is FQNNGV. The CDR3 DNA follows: TGTGCCAGCACCCCCGGGACAGTAAGCTCACCCCTCCACTTT. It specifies CASTPGTVSSPLHF. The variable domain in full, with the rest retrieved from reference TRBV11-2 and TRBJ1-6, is EAGVAQSPRYKIIEKRQSVAFWCNPISGHATLYWYQQILGQGPKLLIQFQNNGVVDDSQLPKDRFSAERLKGVDSTLKIQPAKLEDSAVYLCASTPGTVSSPLHFGNGTRLTVT.